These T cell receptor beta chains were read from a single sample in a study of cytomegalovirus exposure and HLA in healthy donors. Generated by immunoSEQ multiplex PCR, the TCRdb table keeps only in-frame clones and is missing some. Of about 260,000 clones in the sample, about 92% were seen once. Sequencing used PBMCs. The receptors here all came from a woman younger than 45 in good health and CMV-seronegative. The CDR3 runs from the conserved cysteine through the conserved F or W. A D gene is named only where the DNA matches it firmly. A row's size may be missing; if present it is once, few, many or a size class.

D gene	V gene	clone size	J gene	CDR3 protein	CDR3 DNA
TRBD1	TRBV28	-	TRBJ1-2	CASSTRTGFYLNYGYTF	TGTGCCAGCAGTACGCGGACAGGGTTTTATCTTAACTATGGCTACACCTTC
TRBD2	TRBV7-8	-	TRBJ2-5	CASSPVGGETQYF	TGTGCCAGCAGCCCCGTGGGAGGGGAGACCCAGTACTTC
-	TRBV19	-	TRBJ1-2	CASSHRDTGYTF	TGTGCCAGTAGCCACAGGGACACTGGCTACACCTTC
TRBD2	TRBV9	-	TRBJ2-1	CASNPGLAGGNEQFF	TGTGCCAGCAACCCGGGACTAGCGGGAGGCAATGAGCAGTTCTTC
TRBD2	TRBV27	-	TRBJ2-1	CASSSGLAAEQFF	TGTGCCAGCAGCTCGGGACTAGCGGCTGAGCAGTTCTTC
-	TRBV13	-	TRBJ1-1	CASSLVEEAEAFF	TGTGCCAGCAGCTTAGTTGAAGAAGCTGAAGCTTTCTTT
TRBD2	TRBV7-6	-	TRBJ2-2	CASSLMGLAGVQGTGELFF	TGTGCCAGCAGCTTAATGGGACTAGCGGGAGTTCAGGGCACCGGGGAGCTGTTTTTT
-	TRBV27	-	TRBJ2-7	CASSLSGRQDYYEQYF	TGTGCCAGCAGTTTATCGGGTAGGCAGGATTACTACGAGCAGTACTTC
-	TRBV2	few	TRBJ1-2	CASSEDGTAYGYTF	TGTGCCAGCAGTGAAGATGGGACGGCCTATGGCTACACCTTC
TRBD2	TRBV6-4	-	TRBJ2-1	CASSDGLAGHNEQFF	TGTGCCAGCAGTGATGGTCTAGCGGGGCACAATGAGCAGTTCTTC
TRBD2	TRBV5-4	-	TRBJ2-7	CASSLGGLAGVYEQYF	TGTGCCAGCAGCTTGGGGGGACTAGCGGGAGTCTACGAGCAGTACTTC
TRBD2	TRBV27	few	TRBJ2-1	CASSLYRTSGSVEQFF	TGTGCCAGCAGTTTATACCGGACTAGCGGGAGTGTTGAGCAGTTCTTC
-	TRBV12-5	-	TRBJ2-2	CASGLVLSGNTGELFF	TGTGCTAGTGGTTTGGTACTATCAGGTAACACCGGGGAGCTGTTTTTT
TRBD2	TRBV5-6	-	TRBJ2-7	CASSFLAGGPFEQYF	TGTGCCAGCAGCTTCCTAGCGGGAGGCCCTTTCGAGCAGTACTTC
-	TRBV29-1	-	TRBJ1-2	CSVRRAVGNYGYTF	TGCAGCGTCAGGAGGGCCGTGGGTAACTATGGCTACACCTTC
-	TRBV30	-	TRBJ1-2	CAWRLNRYGYTF	TGTGCCTGGCGATTGAACCGCTATGGCTACACCTTC
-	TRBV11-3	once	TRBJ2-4	CASSLQGAVDIQYF	TGTGCCAGCAGCTTACAGGGCGCCGTGGACATTCAGTACTTC
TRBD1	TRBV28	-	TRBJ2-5	CASTFGGGTGEETQYF	TGTGCCAGCACCTTCGGCGGAGGGACAGGGGAAGAGACCCAGTACTTC
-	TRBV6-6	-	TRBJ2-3	CASSVTDTQYF	TGTGCCAGCAGTGTCACAGATACGCAGTATTTT
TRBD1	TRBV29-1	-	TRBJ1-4	CSVGTGSTRGEKLFF	TGCAGCGTTGGGACAGGTAGTACCAGAGGCGAAAAACTGTTTTTT
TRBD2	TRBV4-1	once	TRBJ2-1	CASSQGTRSSYNEQFF	TGCGCCAGCAGCCAAGGGACTAGGAGCTCCTACAATGAGCAGTTCTTC
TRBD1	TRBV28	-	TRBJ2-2	CASSLLTGKYTGELFF	TGTGCCAGCAGTTTGTTGACAGGGAAGTACACCGGGGAGCTGTTTTTT
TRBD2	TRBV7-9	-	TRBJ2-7	CASSISGSDEQYF	TGTGCCAGCAGCATTAGCGGGAGCGACGAGCAGTACTTC
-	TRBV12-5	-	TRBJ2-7	CASDPNEQYF	TGTGCTAGTGACCCGAACGAGCAGTACTTC
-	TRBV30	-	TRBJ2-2	CAWSGTNTGELFF	TGTGCCTGGAGTGGGACTAACACCGGGGAGCTGTTTTTT
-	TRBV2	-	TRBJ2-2	CASREGVGGELFF	TGTGCCAGCAGGGAGGGGGTCGGCGGGGAGCTGTTTTTT
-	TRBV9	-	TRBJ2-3	CASTGGPFDTDTQYF	TGTGCCAGCACAGGGGGGCCGTTCGACACAGATACGCAGTATTTT
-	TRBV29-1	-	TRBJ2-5	CSAGRLQETQYF	TGCAGCGCGGGACGGCTCCAAGAGACCCAGTACTTC
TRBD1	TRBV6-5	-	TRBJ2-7	CASSYRTGGYEQYF	TGTGCCAGCAGTTACCGTACAGGGGGCTACGAGCAGTACTTC
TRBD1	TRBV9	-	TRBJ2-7	CASSVETGTYEQYF	TGTGCCAGCAGCGTAGAGACAGGGACCTACGAGCAGTACTTC
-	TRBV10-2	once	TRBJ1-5	CASSDGFEQPQHF	TGCGCCAGCAGTGATGGGTTTGAGCAGCCCCAGCATTTT
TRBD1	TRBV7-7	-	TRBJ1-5	CASSSSQGARNQPQHF	TGTGCCAGCAGCTCAAGTCAGGGGGCGCGGAATCAGCCCCAGCATTTT
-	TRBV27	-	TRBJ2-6	CASSSGANVLTF	TGTGCCAGCAGCTCTGGGGCCAACGTCCTGACTTTC
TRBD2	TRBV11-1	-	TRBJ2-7	CASSLVGLAGSYEQYF	TGTGCCAGCAGCTTAGTGGGACTAGCGGGGTCCTACGAGCAGTACTTC
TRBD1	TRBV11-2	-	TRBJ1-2	CASSLKATGTNYGYTF	TGTGCCAGCAGCTTAAAGGCGACAGGGACCAACTATGGCTACACCTTC
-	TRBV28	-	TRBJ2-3	CASSLGGYTDTQYF	TGTGCCAGCAGTTTGGGGGGATACACAGATACGCAGTATTTT
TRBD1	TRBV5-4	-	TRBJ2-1	CASSSTGASYNEQFF	TGTGCCAGCAGTTCCACAGGGGCCTCCTACAATGAGCAGTTCTTC
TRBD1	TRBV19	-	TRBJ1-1	CASTDNRGNTEAFF	TGTGCCAGTACCGATAACAGGGGGAACACTGAAGCTTTCTTT
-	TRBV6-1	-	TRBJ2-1	CASSEAGSSYNEQFF	TGTGCCAGCAGTGAAGCAGGGAGCTCCTACAATGAGCAGTTCTTC
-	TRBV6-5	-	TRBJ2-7	CASSLAGPLSYEQYF	TGTGCCAGCAGCCTTGCCGGGCCTCTCTCCTACGAGCAGTACTTC
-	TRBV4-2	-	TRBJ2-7	CASSQISGNSYEQYF	TGTGCCAGCAGCCAAATTAGCGGCAACTCCTACGAGCAGTACTTC
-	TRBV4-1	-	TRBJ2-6	CASSPAAAGSSGANVLTF	TGCGCCAGCAGCCCGGCCGCAGCCGGTAGCTCTGGGGCCAACGTCCTGACTTTC
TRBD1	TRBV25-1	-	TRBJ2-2	CASRRPGQGGTGELFF	TGTGCCAGCCGTCGACCGGGACAGGGCGGGACCGGGGAGCTGTTTTTT
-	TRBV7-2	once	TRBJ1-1	CASSFTGKNTEAFF	TGTGCCAGCAGCTTTACAGGGAAGAACACTGAAGCTTTCTTT
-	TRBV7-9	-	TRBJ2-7	CASSLQELNDYEQYF	TGTGCCAGCAGTTTACAGGAGCTCAATGACTACGAGCAGTACTTC
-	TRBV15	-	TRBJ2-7	CATSTRQETYEQYF	TGTGCCACCAGCACACGACAGGAAACCTACGAGCAGTACTTC
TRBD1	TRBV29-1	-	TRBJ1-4	CSVDGTVGGEKLFF	TGCAGCGTTGATGGGACAGTGGGGGGGGAAAAACTGTTTTTT
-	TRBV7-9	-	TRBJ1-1	CASSSHGTEAFF	TGTGCCAGCAGCTCACACGGCACTGAAGCTTTCTTT
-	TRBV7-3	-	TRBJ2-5	CASSSQGGFQETQYF	TGTGCCAGCAGCTCTCAGGGGGGTTTCCAAGAGACCCAGTACTTC
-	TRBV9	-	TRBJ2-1	CASSPLPTYNEQFF	TGTGCCAGCAGCCCCCTCCCGACTTACAATGAGCAGTTCTTC
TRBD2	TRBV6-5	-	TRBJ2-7	CASSYTGLADSYEQYF	TGTGCCAGCAGTTACACGGGACTAGCGGACTCCTACGAGCAGTACTTC
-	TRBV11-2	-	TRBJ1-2	CASSLEGNGYTF	TGTGCCAGCAGCTTAGAAGGGAATGGCTACACCTTC
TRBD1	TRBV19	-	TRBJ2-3	CASSIDRRGPGTDTQYF	TGTGCCAGTAGTATAGATCGCAGGGGGCCGGGGACAGATACGCAGTATTTT
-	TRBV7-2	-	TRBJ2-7	CASSPLGLGQNEQYF	TGTGCCAGCAGCCCATTAGGCCTAGGACAGAACGAGCAGTACTTC
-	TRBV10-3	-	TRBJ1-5	CAISTNNQPQHF	TGTGCCATCAGTACGAATAATCAGCCCCAGCATTTT